These T cell receptor beta chains were read from a single sample in a study of CD8 T cells in ankylosing spondylitis. MiXCR, run by TCRdb on the 5' RACE reads, gives a single entry per CDR3 protein. In the table there are some 250,000 distinct CDR3 sequences, 20% to 30% of which are singletons. Sequenced material: blood, either unsorted or a sorted T cell fraction (not recorded which). These TCRs come from a male donor with ankylosing spondylitis or in good health (not recorded which). The CDR3 runs from the conserved cysteine through the conserved F or W. A D gene is named only where the DNA matches it firmly. Clone size is shown for a subset of rows, as once, few, many or a class of expanded clone.

clone size	D gene	V gene	J gene	CDR3 DNA	CDR3 protein
many	TRBD2	TRBV20-1	TRBJ2-5	TGCAGTGCAAGAGCGGGGGGGTCTCGAGAGACCCAGTACTTC	CSARAGGSRETQYF
many	.	TRBV24-1	TRBJ2-2	TGTGCCACCAGTTCCAACCGGAACACCGGGGAGCTGTTTTTT	CATSSNRNTGELFF
many	.	TRBV12-3/TRBV12-4	TRBJ1-5	TGTGCCAGCAGTTTATCGGGTCAGCCCCAGCATTTT	CASSLSGQPQHF
.	.	TRBV20-1	TRBJ2-7	TGCAGTGCTAGATCTCCCCGTGGAGGGAGCTCCTACGAGCAGTACTTC	CSARSPRGGSSYEQYF
few	.	TRBV20-1	TRBJ2-7	TGCAGTGCCCCGAGTATTCGGGGGCGGAACGAGCAGTACTTC	CSAPSIRGRNEQYF
many	.	TRBV20-1	TRBJ2-5	TGCAGTGCTAGCCCCCGGAGTCTGTGGGGTCGGGAGACCCAGTACTTC	CSASPRSLWGRETQYF
.	.	TRBV29-1	TRBJ2-3	TGCAGCGTGGAGGGTTTCAGGGGGGACACAGATACGCAGTATTTT	CSVEGFRGDTDTQYF
.	TRBD1	TRBV20-1	TRBJ2-5	TGCAGTGCTAGAGTAGGGACAGCGCAAGAGACCCAGTACTTC	CSARVGTAQETQYF
.	.	TRBV20-1	TRBJ2-3	TGCAGTGCTACACACCGGGGGCTCCACCTCACAGATACGCAGTATTTT	CSATHRGLHLTDTQYF
many	.	TRBV20-1	TRBJ2-7	TGCAGTGCTAGAGGCCGGATCTACGAGCAGTACTTC	CSARGRIYEQYF